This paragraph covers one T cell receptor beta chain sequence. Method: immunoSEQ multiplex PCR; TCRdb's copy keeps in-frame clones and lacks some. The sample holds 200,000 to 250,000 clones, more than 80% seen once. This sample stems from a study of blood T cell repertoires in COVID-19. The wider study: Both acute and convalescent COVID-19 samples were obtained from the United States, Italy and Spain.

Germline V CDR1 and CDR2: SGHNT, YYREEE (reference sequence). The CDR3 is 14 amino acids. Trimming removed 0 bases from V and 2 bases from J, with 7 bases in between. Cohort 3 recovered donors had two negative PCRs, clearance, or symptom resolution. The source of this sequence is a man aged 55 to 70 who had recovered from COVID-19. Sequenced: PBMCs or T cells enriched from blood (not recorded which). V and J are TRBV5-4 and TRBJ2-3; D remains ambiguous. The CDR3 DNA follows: TGTGCCAGCAGCTTGGGACACGACACAGATACGCAGTATTTT. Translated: CASSLGHDTDTQYF. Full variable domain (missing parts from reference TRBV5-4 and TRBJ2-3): ETGVTQSPTHLIKTRGQQVTLRCSSQSGHNTVSWYQQALGQGPQFIFQYYREEENGRGNFPPRFSGLQFPNYSSELNVNALELDDSALYLCASSLGHDTDTQYFGPGTRLTVL.